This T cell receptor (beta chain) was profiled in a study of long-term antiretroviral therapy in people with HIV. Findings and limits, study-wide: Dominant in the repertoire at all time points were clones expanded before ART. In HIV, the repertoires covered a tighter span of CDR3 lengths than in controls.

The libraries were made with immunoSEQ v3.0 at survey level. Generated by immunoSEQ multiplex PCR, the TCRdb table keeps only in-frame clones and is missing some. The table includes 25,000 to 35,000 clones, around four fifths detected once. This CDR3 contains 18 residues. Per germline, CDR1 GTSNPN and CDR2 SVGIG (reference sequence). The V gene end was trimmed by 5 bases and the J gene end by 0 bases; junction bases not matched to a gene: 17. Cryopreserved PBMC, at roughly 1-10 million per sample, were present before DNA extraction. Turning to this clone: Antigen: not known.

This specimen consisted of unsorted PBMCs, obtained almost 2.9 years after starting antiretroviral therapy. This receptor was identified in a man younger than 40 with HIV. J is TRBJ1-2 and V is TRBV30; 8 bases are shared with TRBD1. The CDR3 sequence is CAWEKAGGRPFSNYGYTF. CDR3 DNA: TGTGCCTGGGAAAAAGCAGGGGGCCGCCCCTTCTCTAACTATGGCTACACCTTC. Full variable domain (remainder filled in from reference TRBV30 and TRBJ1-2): SQTIHQWPATLVQPVGSPLSLECTVEGTSNPNLYWYRQAAGRGLQLLFYSVGIGQISSEVPQNLSASRPQDRQFILSSKKLLLSDSGFYLCAWEKAGGRPFSNYGYTFGSGTRLTVV.